These 2 T cell receptor beta chains were sequenced from one sample in a study of cytomegalovirus exposure and HLA in healthy donors (dated by TCRdb to between 2016 and 2019). To prepare the library, the immunoSEQ multiplex PCR assay was applied. A mixture of 60 forward primers for TCR Vbeta segments and 13 reverse primers for TCR Jbeta segments was used in the multiplex PCR. In TCRdb, the immuneACCESS table is reduced to in-frame sequences with V and J assigned. These tables do not hold every clone; where another copy was compared, an unresolved V gene accounts for under half, and the others remain unexplained. In all, the sample holds about 170,000 clones, and around 81% of those were seen once. The top ten constitute under 2.5% of the sample. The source material was PBMCs. These receptor sequences come from a woman younger than 45 in good health and CMV-seropositive.

This chain uses TRBV6-1 with TRBJ1-5; possibly TRBD1 for D (5 bases). CDR1 and CDR2 (germline): MNHNS, SASEGT. The CDR3 length is 13 residues. Deletions cut 8 bases from V and 4 bases from J, with 12 bases between. This CDR3 is CASGQGGNQPQHF. For the CDR3, the DNA is TGTGCCAGCGGGCAGGGTGGAAATCAGCCCCAGCATTTT.

The V and J genes are TRBV14 and TRBJ2-1; 12 bases align to TRBD2. Per germline, CDR1 SGHDN and CDR2 FVKESK. The ends lost 4 bases at V and 4 bases at J; junction bases unmatched: 5. This CDR3 is built from 16 residues. CDR3 DNA: TGTGCCAGCAGCCCCTGGACTAGCGGGGATTACAATGAGCAGTTCTTC. It codes for CASSPWTSGDYNEQFF.